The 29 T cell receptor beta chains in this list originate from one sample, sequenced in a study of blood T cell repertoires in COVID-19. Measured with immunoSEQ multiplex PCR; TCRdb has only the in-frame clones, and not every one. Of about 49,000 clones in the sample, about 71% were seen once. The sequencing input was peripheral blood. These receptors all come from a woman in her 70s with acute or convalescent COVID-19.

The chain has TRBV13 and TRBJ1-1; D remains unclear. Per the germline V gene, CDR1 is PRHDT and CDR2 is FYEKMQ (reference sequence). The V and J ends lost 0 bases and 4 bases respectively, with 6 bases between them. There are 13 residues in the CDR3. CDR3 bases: TGTGCCAGCAGCTTAGGACAGTCCACTGAAGCTTTCTTT. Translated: CASSLGQSTEAFF.

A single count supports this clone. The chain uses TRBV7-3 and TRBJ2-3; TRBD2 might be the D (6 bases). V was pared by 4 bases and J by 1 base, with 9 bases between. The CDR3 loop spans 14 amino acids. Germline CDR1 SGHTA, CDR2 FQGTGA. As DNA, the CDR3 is TGTGCCAGCAGCTCCCAGCGGGGCACAGATACGCAGTATTTT. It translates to CASSSQRGTDTQYF.

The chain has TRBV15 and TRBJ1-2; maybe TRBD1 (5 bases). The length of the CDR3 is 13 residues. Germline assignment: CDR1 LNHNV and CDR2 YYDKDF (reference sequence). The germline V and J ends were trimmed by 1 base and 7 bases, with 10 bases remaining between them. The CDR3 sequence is CATSRGGGGGYTF. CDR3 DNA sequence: TGTGCCACCAGCAGAGGGGGGGGAGGTGGCTACACCTTC. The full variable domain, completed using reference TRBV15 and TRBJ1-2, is DAMVIQNPRYQVTQFGKPVTLSCSQTLNHNVMYWYQQKSSQAPKLLFHYYDKDFNNEADTPDNFQSRRPNTSFCFLDIRSPGLGDTAMYLCATSRGGGGGYTFGSGTRLTVV.

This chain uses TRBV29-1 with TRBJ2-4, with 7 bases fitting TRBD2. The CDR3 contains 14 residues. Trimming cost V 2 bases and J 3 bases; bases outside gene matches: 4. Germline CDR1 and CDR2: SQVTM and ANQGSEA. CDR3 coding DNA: TGCAGCGTTGAAAGACCGGGAGGCAAAAACATTCAGTACTTC. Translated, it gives CSVERPGGKNIQYF.

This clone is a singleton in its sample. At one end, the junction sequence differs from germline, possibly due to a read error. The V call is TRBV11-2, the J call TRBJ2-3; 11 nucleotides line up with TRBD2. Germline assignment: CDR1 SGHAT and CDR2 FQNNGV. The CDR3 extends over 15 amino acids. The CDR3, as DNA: TGTGCCAGCAGCCAAACTAGCGGGAGCATAGATACGCAGTATTTT. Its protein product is CASSQTSGSIDTQYF.

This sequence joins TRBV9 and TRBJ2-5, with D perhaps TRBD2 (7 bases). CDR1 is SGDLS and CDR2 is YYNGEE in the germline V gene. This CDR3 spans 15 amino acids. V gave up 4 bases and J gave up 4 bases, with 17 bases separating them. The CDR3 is CASSRGGGKGETQYF. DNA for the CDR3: TGTGCCAGCAGCCGAGGGGGAGGGAAGGGAGAGACCCAGTACTTC.

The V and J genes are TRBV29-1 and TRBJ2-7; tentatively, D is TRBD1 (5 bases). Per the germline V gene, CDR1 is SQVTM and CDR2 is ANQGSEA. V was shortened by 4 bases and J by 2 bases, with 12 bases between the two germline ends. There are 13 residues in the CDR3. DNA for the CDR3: TGCAGCGTTGGGGGCCCTCCTACCTACGAGCAGTACTTC. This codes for CSVGGPPTYEQYF.

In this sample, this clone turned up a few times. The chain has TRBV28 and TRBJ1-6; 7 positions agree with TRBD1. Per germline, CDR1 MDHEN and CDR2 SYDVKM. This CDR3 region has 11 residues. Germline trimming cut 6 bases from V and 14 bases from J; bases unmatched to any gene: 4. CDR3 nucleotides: TGTGCCAGCAGCCTACAGGGGTCCCTCCACTTT. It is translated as CASSLQGSLHF.

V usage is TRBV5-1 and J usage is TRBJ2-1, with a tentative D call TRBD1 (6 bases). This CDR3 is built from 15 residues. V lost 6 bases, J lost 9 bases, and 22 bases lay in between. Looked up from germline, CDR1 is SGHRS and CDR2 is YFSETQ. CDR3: CASTVQGLAPSEQFF. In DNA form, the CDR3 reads TGCGCCAGCACCGTACAGGGTCTGGCACCAAGTGAGCAGTTCTTC. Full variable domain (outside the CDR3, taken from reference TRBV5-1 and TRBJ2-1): KAGVTQTPRYLIKTRGQQVTLSCSPISGHRSVSWYQQTPGQGLQFLFEYFSETQRNKGNFPGRFSGRQFSNSRSEMNVSTLELGDSALYLCASTVQGLAPSEQFFGPGTRLTVL.

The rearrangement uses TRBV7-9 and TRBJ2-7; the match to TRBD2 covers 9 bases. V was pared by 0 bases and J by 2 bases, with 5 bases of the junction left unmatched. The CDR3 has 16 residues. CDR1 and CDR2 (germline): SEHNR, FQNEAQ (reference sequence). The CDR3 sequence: CASSLASGRRAYEQYF. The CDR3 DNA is TGTGCCAGCAGCTTAGCGAGCGGGAGGCGGGCCTACGAGCAGTACTTC.

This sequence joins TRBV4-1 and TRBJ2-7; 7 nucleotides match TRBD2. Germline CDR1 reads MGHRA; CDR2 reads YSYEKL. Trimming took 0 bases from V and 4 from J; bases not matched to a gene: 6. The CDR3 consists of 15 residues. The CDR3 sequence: CASSQERGVAYEQYF. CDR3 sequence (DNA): TGCGCCAGCAGCCAAGAACGGGGGGTTGCTTACGAGCAGTACTTC.

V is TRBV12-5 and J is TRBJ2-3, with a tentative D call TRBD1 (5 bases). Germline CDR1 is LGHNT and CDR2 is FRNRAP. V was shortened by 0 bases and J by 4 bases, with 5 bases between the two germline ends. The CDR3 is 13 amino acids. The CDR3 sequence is CASGLVGADTQYF. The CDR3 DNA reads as TGTGCTAGTGGTTTGGTAGGGGCAGATACGCAGTATTTT.

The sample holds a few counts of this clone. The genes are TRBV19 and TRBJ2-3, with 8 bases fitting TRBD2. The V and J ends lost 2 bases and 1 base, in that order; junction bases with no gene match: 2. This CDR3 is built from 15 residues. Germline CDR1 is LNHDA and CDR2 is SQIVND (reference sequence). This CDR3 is CASSISAGGTDTQYF. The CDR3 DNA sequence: TGTGCCAGTAGTATATCAGCGGGGGGCACAGATACGCAGTATTTT.

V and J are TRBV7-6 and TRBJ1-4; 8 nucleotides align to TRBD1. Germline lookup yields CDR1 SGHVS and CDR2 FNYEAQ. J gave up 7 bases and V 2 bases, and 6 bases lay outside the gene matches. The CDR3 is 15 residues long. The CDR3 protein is CASSLRTGRGEKLFF. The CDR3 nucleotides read TGTGCCAGCAGCTTACGGACAGGGAGAGGTGAAAAACTGTTTTTT.

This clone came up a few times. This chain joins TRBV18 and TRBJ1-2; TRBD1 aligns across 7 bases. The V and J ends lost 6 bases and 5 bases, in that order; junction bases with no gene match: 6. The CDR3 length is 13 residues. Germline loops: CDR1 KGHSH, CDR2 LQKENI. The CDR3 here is CASSPDREYGYTF. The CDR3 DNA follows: TGTGCCAGCTCTCCAGACAGGGAGTATGGCTACACCTTC.

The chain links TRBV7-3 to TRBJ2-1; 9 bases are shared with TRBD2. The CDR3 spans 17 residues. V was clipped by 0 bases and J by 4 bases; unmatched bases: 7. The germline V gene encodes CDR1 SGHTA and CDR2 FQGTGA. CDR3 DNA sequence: TGTGCCAGCAGCTTAACGGCGGGGGGGCGTGGTTACAATGAGCAGTTCTTC. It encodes CASSLTAGGRGYNEQFF.

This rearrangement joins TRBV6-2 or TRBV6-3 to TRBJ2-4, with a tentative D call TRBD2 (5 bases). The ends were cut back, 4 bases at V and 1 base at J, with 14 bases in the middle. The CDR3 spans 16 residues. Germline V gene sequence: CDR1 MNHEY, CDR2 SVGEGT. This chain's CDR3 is CASSLSGWEAKNIQYF. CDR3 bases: TGTGCCAGCAGTTTGTCGGGATGGGAGGCCAAAAACATTCAGTACTTC.

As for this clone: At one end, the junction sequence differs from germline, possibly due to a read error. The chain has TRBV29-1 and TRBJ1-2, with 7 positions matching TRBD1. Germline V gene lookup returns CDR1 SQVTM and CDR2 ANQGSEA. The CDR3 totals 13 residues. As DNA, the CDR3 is TGCAGCGTTCAAGACGGACAGGCTTATGGCTACACCTTC. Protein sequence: CSVQDGQAYGYTF.

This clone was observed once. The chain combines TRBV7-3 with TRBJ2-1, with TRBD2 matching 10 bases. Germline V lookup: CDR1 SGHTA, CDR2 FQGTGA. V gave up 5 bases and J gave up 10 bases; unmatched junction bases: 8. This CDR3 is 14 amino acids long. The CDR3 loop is CASSRSSGSGEQFF. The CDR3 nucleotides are TGTGCCAGCAGCCGATCTAGCGGGAGTGGGGAGCAGTTCTTC.

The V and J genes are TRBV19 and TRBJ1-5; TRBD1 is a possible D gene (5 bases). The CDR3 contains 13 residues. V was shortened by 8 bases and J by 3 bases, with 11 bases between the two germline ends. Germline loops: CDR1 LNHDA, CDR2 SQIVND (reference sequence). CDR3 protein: CASATENNQPQHF. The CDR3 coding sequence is TGTGCCAGTGCGACAGAAAACAATCAGCCCCAGCATTTT.

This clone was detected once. This chain's CDR3 is CATSDLQVGNQPQHF. The CDR3 DNA sequence: TGTGCCACCAGTGACTTACAGGTTGGAAATCAGCCCCAGCATTTT. The V call is TRBV24-1, the J call TRBJ1-5; possibly TRBD1 for D (5 bases). Between the trimmed V and J ends, which lost 4 bases and 4 bases, there was a span of 13 bases. The germline V gene has CDR1 KGHDR and CDR2 SFDVKD. The CDR3 totals 15 residues.

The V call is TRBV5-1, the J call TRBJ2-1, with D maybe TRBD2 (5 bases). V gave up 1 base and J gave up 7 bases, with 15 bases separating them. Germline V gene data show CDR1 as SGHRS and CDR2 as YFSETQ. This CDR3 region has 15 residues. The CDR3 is CASSLRVSEGNEQFF. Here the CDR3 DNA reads TGCGCCAGCAGCTTGAGGGTTAGCGAAGGGAATGAGCAGTTCTTC.

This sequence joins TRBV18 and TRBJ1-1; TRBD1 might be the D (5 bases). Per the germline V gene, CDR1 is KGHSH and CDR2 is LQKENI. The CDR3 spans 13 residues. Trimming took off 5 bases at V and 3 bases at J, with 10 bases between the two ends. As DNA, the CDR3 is TGTGCCAGCTCAGAGGGGAGGGACACTGAAGCTTTCTTT. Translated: CASSEGRDTEAFF.

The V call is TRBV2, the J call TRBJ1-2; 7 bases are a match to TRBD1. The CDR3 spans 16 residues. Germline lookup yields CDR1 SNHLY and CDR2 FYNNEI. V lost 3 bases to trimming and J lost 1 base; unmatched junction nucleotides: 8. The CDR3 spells CASSEGDSSFNYGYTF. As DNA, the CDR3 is TGTGCCAGCAGTGAGGGGGACAGTTCTTTTAACTATGGCTACACCTTC.

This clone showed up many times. DNA for the CDR3: TGTGCCAGCAGGACAGGGCCCGGCACGAGAAACACCATATATTTT. It specifies CASRTGPGTRNTIYF. The chain combines TRBV28 with TRBJ1-3; 7 nucleotides line up with TRBD1. V shed 6 bases, J shed 5 bases, and the junction held 10 bases outside the gene matches. The germline CDR1 and CDR2 sequences are MDHEN and SYDVKM. This CDR3 spans 15 amino acids. Together with reference TRBV28 and TRBJ1-3, the CDR3 gives the full variable domain: DVKVTQSSRYLVKRTGEKVFLECVQDMDHENMFWYRQDPGLGLRLIYFSYDVKMKEKGDIPEGYSVSREKKERFSLILESASTNQTSMYLCASRTGPGTRNTIYFGEGSWLTVV.

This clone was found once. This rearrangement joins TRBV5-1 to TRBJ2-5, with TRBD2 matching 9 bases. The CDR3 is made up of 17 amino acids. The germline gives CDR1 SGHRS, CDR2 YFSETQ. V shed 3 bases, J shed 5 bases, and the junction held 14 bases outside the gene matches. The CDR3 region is CASSWDFAGGPGETQYF. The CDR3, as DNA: TGCGCCAGCAGCTGGGACTTCGCGGGGGGGCCGGGGGAGACCCAGTACTTC.

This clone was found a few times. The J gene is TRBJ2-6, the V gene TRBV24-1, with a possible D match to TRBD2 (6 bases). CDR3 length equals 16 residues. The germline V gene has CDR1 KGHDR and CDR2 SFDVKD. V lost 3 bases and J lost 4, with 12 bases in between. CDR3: CATSDGGERGANVLTF. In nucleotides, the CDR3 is TGTGCCACCAGTGATGGAGGGGAAAGAGGGGCCAACGTCCTGACTTTC.

CDR3 DNA sequence: TGCGCCAGCAGCTTGCAGGGAGGGGAGCTGTTTTTT. Translation: CASSLQGGELFF. The chain couples TRBV5-1 to TRBJ2-2; tentatively, D is TRBD1 (5 bases). From germline, CDR1 is SGHRS and CDR2 YFSETQ. Trimming took 1 base from V and 8 from J, leaving 6 bases between them. The CDR3 is 12 residues long.

The DNA of the CDR3 is TGTGCCAGCGAGGTGGGGACTGGGCCCTACAATGAGCAGTTCTTC. As protein: CASEVGTGPYNEQFF. The chain recombines TRBV3-1 (or the pseudogene TRBV3-2) with TRBJ2-1; D is possibly TRBD2 (6 bases). The germline V gene encodes CDR1 LGHDT and CDR2 YNNKEL (reference sequence). The V and J ends lost 8 bases and 2 bases respectively, with 16 bases between them. The CDR3 has 15 amino acids.